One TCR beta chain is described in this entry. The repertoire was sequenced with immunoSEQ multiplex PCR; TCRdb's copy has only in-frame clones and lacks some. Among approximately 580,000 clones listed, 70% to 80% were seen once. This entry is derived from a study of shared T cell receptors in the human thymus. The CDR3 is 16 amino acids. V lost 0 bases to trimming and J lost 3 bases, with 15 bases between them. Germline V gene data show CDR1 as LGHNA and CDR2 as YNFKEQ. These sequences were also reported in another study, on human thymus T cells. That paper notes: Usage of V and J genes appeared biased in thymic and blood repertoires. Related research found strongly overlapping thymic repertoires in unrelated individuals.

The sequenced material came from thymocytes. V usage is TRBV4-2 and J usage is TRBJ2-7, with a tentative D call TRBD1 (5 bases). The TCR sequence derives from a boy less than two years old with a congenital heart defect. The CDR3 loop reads CASSQDFGHIFYEQYF. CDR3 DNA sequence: TGTGCCAGCAGCCAAGATTTCGGACACATTTTCTACGAGCAGTACTTC.